These 32 T cell receptor beta chains were all obtained from the same sample, sequenced in a study of spatial heterogeneity in lung cancer. In TCRdb, the 5' RACE reads were re-called with MiXCR into one record per CDR3 protein. This table holds around 10,000 distinct CDR3 sequences, about a fifth found once. Time point described: blood at routine non-recurrence follow-up after resection. The sample here was PBMCs, taken at follow-up. Every receptor here comes from a male donor with early-stage non-small cell lung cancer.

This clonotype was detected many times. The V and J genes are TRBV7-9 and TRBJ1-1, with TRBD1 identical over 7 bases. This CDR3 comprises 13 residues. J gave up 8 bases and V 5 bases, and 8 bases lay outside the gene matches. In germline, CDR1 is SEHNR, CDR2 FQNEAQ (reference sequence). CDR3 protein: CASSPRGTAEAFF. The CDR3, as DNA: TGTGCCAGCAGCCCTAGGGGGACAGCCGAAGCTTTCTTT. The whole variable domain, remainder taken from reference TRBV7-9 and TRBJ1-1, is DTGVSQNPRHKITKRGQNVTFRCDPISEHNRLYWYRQTLGQGPEFLTYFQNEAQLEKSRLLSDRFSAERPKGSFSTLEIQRTEQGDSAMYLCASSPRGTAEAFFGQGTRLTVV.

The chain's CDR3 is CASSLGPGDSTDTQYF. CDR3 in DNA: TGCGCCAGCAGCTTGGGGCCTGGCGATAGCACAGATACGCAGTATTTT. V gene TRBV5-1 combines with J gene TRBJ2-3, with unresolved D. The germline V gene encodes CDR1 SGHRS and CDR2 YFSETQ. The CDR3 sequence is 16 residues long. Deletions cut 0 bases from V and 0 bases from J, with 11 bases between.

The chain joins TRBV7-8 to TRBJ2-2, with a weak D call TRBD1 (5 bases). The CDR3 covers 15 residues. The germline V and J ends were trimmed by 1 base and 6 bases, with 12 bases remaining between them. The germline CDR1 and CDR2 sequences are SGHVS and FQNEAQ. The CDR3 coding sequence is TGTGCCAGCAGCTTAGGCGTGACAGTCTCCGGGGAGCTGTTTTTT. It codes for CASSLGVTVSGELFF.

The genes are TRBV3-1 and TRBJ1-1; a possible D gene is TRBD1 (5 bases). Germline values: CDR1 LGHDT, CDR2 YNNKEL (reference sequence). The CDR3 is 15 amino acids. The germline V and J ends were trimmed by 1 base and 0 bases, with 9 bases remaining between them. The CDR3 DNA is TGTGCCAGCAGCCAAGGGGGACTTATGAACACTGAAGCTTTCTTT. Protein: CASSQGGLMNTEAFF.

This clonotype was seen ten or more times. The J gene is TRBJ1-5, the V gene TRBV7-2; D ambiguous. Germline CDR1 reads SGHTA; CDR2 reads FQGNSA. Trimming took 5 bases from V and 1 from J, leaving 6 bases between them. The CDR3 runs to 13 residues. The CDR3 loop reads CASSTDSNQPQHF. In DNA form, the CDR3 reads TGTGCCAGCAGCACCGACAGCAATCAGCCCCAGCATTTT.

This clonotype was detected many times. The chain carries TRBV28 and TRBJ1-5, with D possibly TRBD1 on 5 matching bases. The V gene's germline CDR1 is MDHEN and CDR2 SYDVKM. The germline V and J ends were trimmed by 2 bases and 1 base, with 12 bases remaining between them. The CDR3 is 16 residues long. The CDR3 region is CASSLGQGGSNQPQHF. In DNA form, the CDR3 reads TGTGCCAGCAGTTTAGGGCAGGGCGGGAGCAATCAGCCCCAGCATTTT.

The table lists this clonotype with a few counts. The chain employs TRBV29-1 and TRBJ1-5; D is undetermined. This CDR3 spans 13 amino acids. Trimming took off 5 bases at V and 0 bases at J, with 8 bases between the two ends. Germline assignment: CDR1 SQVTM and CDR2 ANQGSEA. As DNA, the CDR3 is TGCAGCGTTCGAGGGAATAGCAATCAGCCCCAGCATTTT. Protein sequence: CSVRGNSNQPQHF.

This clonotype was found many times. CDR3 sequence reads: CSARDLGIGEKLFF. DNA for the CDR3: TGCAGTGCTAGAGATCTTGGGATTGGGGAAAAACTGTTTTTT. The chain uses TRBV20-1 and TRBJ1-4, with no clear D. The CDR3 is 14 amino acids. Germline assignment: CDR1 DFQATT and CDR2 SNEGSKA (reference sequence). Trimming took 0 bases from V and 8 from J, leaving 13 bases between them.

The chain carries TRBV29-1 and TRBJ2-3; TRBD1 agrees at 9 bases. Germline-derived CDR1 and CDR2 are SQVTM and ANQGSEA. J lost 1 base, V lost 4 bases, and 3 bases had no gene match. CDR3 length: 14 amino acids. The CDR3 protein is CSVVRDRGTDTQYF. The CDR3 DNA follows: TGCAGCGTTGTCCGGGACAGGGGCACAGATACGCAGTATTTT.

The CDR3 loop is CASSQPINSPLHF. CDR3 DNA sequence: TGTGCCAGCAGCCAACCGATTAATTCACCCCTCCACTTT. The chain uses TRBV6-2 or TRBV6-3 and TRBJ1-6; no firm D call. Deletions cut 6 bases from V and 6 bases from J, with 9 bases between. Per the germline V gene, CDR1 is MNHEY and CDR2 is SVGEGT. The CDR3 loop spans 13 amino acids.

This clonotype occurred many times. The CDR3 region has the DNA TGTGCCAGCAGTTCTCTACTCAGAGGCGACTGGGACTACGAGCAGTACTTC. Translated, it gives CASSSLLRGDWDYEQYF. The chain combines TRBV6-2 or TRBV6-3 with TRBJ2-7, with D unclear. Germline values: CDR1 MNHEY, CDR2 SVGEGT. The length of the CDR3 is 17 residues. With 4 bases removed from V and 3 bases from J, the gap between germline ends came to 22 bases.

Many counts were recorded for this clonotype. The chain carries TRBV5-1 and TRBJ2-5; D is perhaps TRBD2 (6 bases). The V gene lost 3 bases and the J gene lost 5 bases, with 11 bases spanning the gap. CDR1 is SGHRS and CDR2 is YFSETQ in the germline V gene. This CDR3 contains 13 residues. The CDR3 spells CASSSRLGETQYF. As DNA, the CDR3 is TGCGCCAGCAGCTCCAGACTAGGGGAGACCCAGTACTTC.

This clonotype was seen many times. The rearrangement uses TRBV12-3 or TRBV12-4 and TRBJ1-5; no definite D call. The CDR3 sequence is 13 residues long. V shed 4 bases and J shed 3 bases, with 7 bases lying between them. The CDR3 sequence: CASSSGYNQPQHF. CDR3 nucleotides: TGTGCCAGCAGTTCGGGGTACAATCAGCCCCAGCATTTT.

This clonotype was counted many times. The chain uses TRBV27 and TRBJ2-7, with D tentatively TRBD1 (6 bases). Germline V gene sequence: CDR1 MNHEY, CDR2 SMNVEV (reference sequence). V was clipped by 5 bases and J by 0 bases, with 17 bases between them. The CDR3 totals 16 residues. The CDR3 coding sequence is TGTGCCAGCAGTGCCCCGGGACATCCTATCTCCTACGAGCAGTACTTC. This codes for CASSAPGHPISYEQYF.

The V gene is TRBV2, the J gene TRBJ2-7, with D possibly TRBD2 on 5 matching bases. The germline CDR1 and CDR2 sequences are SNHLY and FYNNEI. This CDR3 is 13 amino acids long. With 1 base removed from V and 6 bases from J, the gap between germline ends came to 10 bases. CDR3 nucleotide sequence: TGTGCCAGCAGTGAAGTGACGGCGGGCGAGCAGTACTTC. Amino acids: CASSEVTAGEQYF.

On this clonotype itself: At one end, the junction sequence differs from germline, possibly due to a read error. CDR3 sequence reads: CANSPEMGANEKLFF. The CDR3 DNA reads TGTGCCAACAGCCCAGAAATGGGGGCTAATGAAAAACTGTTTTTT. The chain is built from TRBV7-6 and TRBJ1-4, with D possibly TRBD1 on 5 matching bases. From germline, CDR1 is SGHVS and CDR2 FNYEAQ. The CDR3 spans 15 residues.

V gene TRBV29-1 combines with J gene TRBJ2-2; weak D call: TRBD1 (5 bases). Trimming took off 4 bases at V and 1 base at J, with 10 bases between the two ends. The CDR3 covers 14 residues. Germline V gene sequence: CDR1 SQVTM, CDR2 ANQGSEA. The DNA for the CDR3 is TGCAGCGTTGTAGGGGTCCGGAACACCGGGGAGCTGTTTTTT. It yields the protein CSVVGVRNTGELFF.

The rearrangement uses TRBV19 and TRBJ1-6; D possibly corresponds to TRBD1 (5 bases). The V end lost 9 bases, the J end lost 7 bases, and 19 bases lay between the germline ends. The V gene's germline CDR1 is LNHDA and CDR2 SQIVND (reference sequence). CDR3 length equals 15 residues. The CDR3 reads CASRYGARGNSPLHF. The CDR3 region has the DNA TGTGCCAGCCGATACGGGGCGCGGGGGAATTCACCCCTCCACTTT.

This rearrangement joins TRBV18 to TRBJ2-1, with 9 bases matching TRBD1. There are 14 residues in the CDR3. The germline V gene encodes CDR1 KGHSH and CDR2 LQKENI. V lost 8 bases and J lost 4; bases outside the gene matches: 6. CDR3 amino acids: CASTGGTGYNEQFF. DNA of the CDR3: TGTGCCAGCACCGGGGGGACAGGGTACAATGAGCAGTTCTTC.

V usage is TRBV30 and J usage is TRBJ2-3; D tentatively fits TRBD1 or TRBD2 (5 bases each). CDR1 and CDR2 from the germline V gene are GTSNPN and SVGIG (reference sequence). CDR3 length: 16 residues. The V end was cut by 1 base, the J end by 1 base, with 15 bases between. The CDR3 here is CAWSASPGRGTDTQYF. The CDR3 nucleotides read TGTGCCTGGAGTGCCTCCCCGGGACGGGGCACAGATACGCAGTATTTT.

This clonotype counts as medium-sized. This rearrangement joins TRBV11-2 to TRBJ2-2; tentative D call: TRBD2 (5 bases). Per the germline V gene, CDR1 is SGHAT and CDR2 is FQNNGV. This CDR3 contains 15 residues. The V end was cut by 5 bases, the J end by 4 bases, with 14 bases between. The CDR3 protein is CASSIGRTLTGELFF. Written as DNA, the CDR3 is TGTGCCAGCAGCATCGGGCGGACTCTCACCGGGGAGCTGTTTTTT.

V usage is TRBV20-1 and J usage is TRBJ1-6; D possibly corresponds to TRBD1 (5 bases). CDR1 and CDR2 (germline): DFQATT, SNEGSKA (reference sequence). The germline V and J ends were trimmed by 6 bases and 8 bases, with 20 bases remaining between them. The CDR3 extends over 15 amino acids. The CDR3 nucleotides are TGCAGTGCAGTACCACCGGGACTGGATGATTCACCCCTCCACTTT. Its protein is CSAVPPGLDDSPLHF.

V is TRBV27 and J is TRBJ2-4; perhaps TRBD1 as D (6 bases). V was clipped by 4 bases and J by 8 bases, with 24 bases between them. CDR1 and CDR2 from the germline V gene are MNHEY and SMNVEV (reference sequence). CDR3 length: 17 amino acids. The CDR3 reads CASSWQGTLREGDIQYF. CDR3 bases: TGTGCCAGCAGTTGGCAAGGGACACTCCGCGAGGGGGACATTCAGTACTTC.

The chain is built from TRBV7-8 and TRBJ1-5; D remains ambiguous. V lost 3 bases and J lost 8, with 17 bases in between. Germline loops: CDR1 SGHVS, CDR2 FQNEAQ. This CDR3 region has 15 residues. CDR3 residues: CASSLQTVTLEPQHF. In DNA, the CDR3 is TGTGCCAGCAGCTTGCAGACGGTGACATTGGAGCCCCAGCATTTT.

This clonotype came up many times. V is TRBV19 and J is TRBJ2-6, with D perhaps TRBD2 (5 bases). Germline V CDR1 and CDR2: LNHDA, SQIVND (reference sequence). CDR3 length: 18 residues. Trimming cost V 1 base and J 0 bases, with 13 bases left between them. CDR3 coding DNA: TGTGCCAGTAGTATAGCACCGGGAACAGACTCTGGGGCCAACGTCCTGACTTTC. This gives the protein CASSIAPGTDSGANVLTF.

This clonotype has only a few counts. The chain couples TRBV28 to TRBJ2-1, with a tentative D call TRBD1 (6 bases). Germline-derived CDR1 and CDR2 are MDHEN and SYDVKM. This CDR3 has 12 residues. V was pared by 4 bases and J by 12 bases, with 13 bases between. This CDR3 reads CASSYGGSGQFF. The CDR3 DNA reads TGTGCCAGCAGTTATGGGGGCTCTGGGCAGTTCTTC.

This clonotype was recorded many times. The chain is built from TRBV12-3 or TRBV12-4 and TRBJ1-6, with a weak D call TRBD1 (6 bases). The CDR3 has 14 amino acids. V dropped 2 bases and J dropped 7 bases, with 9 bases sitting between them. The CDR3 nucleotides are TGTGCCAGCAGTTTAACAGGGCGGAATTCACCCCTCCACTTT. This encodes CASSLTGRNSPLHF.

V gene TRBV20-1 combines with J gene TRBJ2-7; 7 positions match TRBD1. CDR1 DFQATT and CDR2 SNEGSKA come from the germline V gene (reference sequence). V was clipped by 3 bases and J by 0 bases; unmatched bases: 5. The CDR3 is 14 residues long. The CDR3 sequence: CSASQQGTSYEQYF. CDR3 nucleotides: TGCAGTGCTAGCCAACAGGGGACCTCCTACGAGCAGTACTTC.

Ten or more counts support this clonotype. The chain is built from TRBV7-9 and TRBJ1-6; 7 nucleotides align to TRBD1. This CDR3 spans 14 amino acids. Germline V gives CDR1 SEHNR, CDR2 FQNEAQ (reference sequence). With V trimmed by 5 bases and J by 10 bases, 8 bases remained unmatched. The CDR3 DNA follows: TGTGCCAGCAGCCTGACAGGGAGGTTCTCACCCCTCCACTTT. Amino acid sequence: CASSLTGRFSPLHF.

As DNA, the CDR3 is TGTGCCAGCAGCTTAGGCGGGGGCAGTTGGGAGCAGTACTTC. This codes for CASSLGGGSWEQYF. The rearrangement uses TRBV7-2 and TRBJ2-7, with D perhaps matching TRBD2 (7 bases). The V end lost 1 base, the J end lost 7 bases, and 14 bases lay between the germline ends. This CDR3 has 14 residues. The germline V gene has CDR1 SGHTA and CDR2 FQGNSA.

This clonotype was counted many times. V usage is TRBV5-1 and J usage is TRBJ2-3, with D perhaps given as TRBD1 or TRBD2 (5 bases each). V was shortened by 4 bases and J by 2 bases, with 14 bases between the two germline ends. There are 15 residues in the CDR3. CDR1 SGHRS and CDR2 YFSETQ come from the germline V gene. The DNA of the CDR3 is TGCGCCAGCAGCCCCCGGGATGGGGCCACAGATACGCAGTATTTT. It codes for CASSPRDGATDTQYF.

This clonotype was seen just once. The V and J genes are TRBV2 and TRBJ1-6; D unclear. The CDR3 runs to 11 residues. Germline CDR1 and CDR2: SNHLY and FYNNEI. Trimming cost V 6 bases and J 9 bases, with 6 bases left between them. The CDR3 DNA sequence: TGTGCCAGCAGAGACGGTTCACCCCTCCACTTT. Amino acids: CASRDGSPLHF.